This record covers a single T cell receptor beta chain. This sample's time point: longitudinal time-point 3. The sample comes from a study of neurological immune-mediated disorders. Germline values: CDR1 SGHDN, CDR2 FVKESK. CDR3 length: 15 residues. V lost 0 bases and J 6 bases, leaving 14 bases between the germline ends. TCRdb independently ran MiXCR on the 5' RACE reads; one entry per CDR3 protein. The table records more than 95,000 distinct CDR3 sequences, 10% to 11% of them present only once. The sequencing input was PBMCs. The origin of this receptor is a female donor with HTLV-1-associated myelopathy (HAM/TSP). The rearrangement joins TRBV14 to TRBJ1-2, with D maybe TRBD1 (6 bases). The CDR3 here is CASSQDAGTRNGYTF. The CDR3 region has the DNA TGTGCCAGCAGCCAAGATGCCGGGACACGAAATGGCTACACCTTC. Filled out from reference TRBV14 and TRBJ1-2, the complete variable domain reads EAGVTQFPSHSVIEKGQTVTLRCDPISGHDNLYWYRRVMGKEIKFLLHFVKESKQDESGMPNNRFLAERTGGTYSTLKVQPAELEDSGVYFCASSQDAGTRNGYTFGSGTRLTVV.